What follows describes a single T cell receptor beta chain. Its specificity is not known. This sample stems from a study of shared clonotypes between healthy human individuals. The study's findings and limits: Sampling covered nothing but blood. Tissue TCR repertoires likely differ from those found in blood. Clonotype sharing among donors, it was expected, would be affected by sequencing depth.

V shed 0 bases and J shed 2 bases, with 24 bases lying between them. The CDR3 totals 20 residues. Germline lookup yields CDR1 LGHNA and CDR2 YSLEER. Profiling relied on immunoSEQ multiplex PCR, and the TCRdb table lists in-frame clones only, not all of them. The data show approximately 1,500,000 clones, under 99% seen once. Material: naive CD4+ T cells sorted from blood. As for subset: CD45RA+ positively selected. The clonotype originates from a man in his thirties or forties in good health. The chain employs TRBV4-3 and TRBJ2-3, with D perhaps TRBD1 (6 bases). CDR3 in amino acids: CASSQEEGGYGTLYTDTQYF. CDR3 nucleotide sequence: TGCGCCAGCAGCCAAGAAGAAGGGGGTTATGGCACCTTGTACACAGATACGCAGTATTTT.